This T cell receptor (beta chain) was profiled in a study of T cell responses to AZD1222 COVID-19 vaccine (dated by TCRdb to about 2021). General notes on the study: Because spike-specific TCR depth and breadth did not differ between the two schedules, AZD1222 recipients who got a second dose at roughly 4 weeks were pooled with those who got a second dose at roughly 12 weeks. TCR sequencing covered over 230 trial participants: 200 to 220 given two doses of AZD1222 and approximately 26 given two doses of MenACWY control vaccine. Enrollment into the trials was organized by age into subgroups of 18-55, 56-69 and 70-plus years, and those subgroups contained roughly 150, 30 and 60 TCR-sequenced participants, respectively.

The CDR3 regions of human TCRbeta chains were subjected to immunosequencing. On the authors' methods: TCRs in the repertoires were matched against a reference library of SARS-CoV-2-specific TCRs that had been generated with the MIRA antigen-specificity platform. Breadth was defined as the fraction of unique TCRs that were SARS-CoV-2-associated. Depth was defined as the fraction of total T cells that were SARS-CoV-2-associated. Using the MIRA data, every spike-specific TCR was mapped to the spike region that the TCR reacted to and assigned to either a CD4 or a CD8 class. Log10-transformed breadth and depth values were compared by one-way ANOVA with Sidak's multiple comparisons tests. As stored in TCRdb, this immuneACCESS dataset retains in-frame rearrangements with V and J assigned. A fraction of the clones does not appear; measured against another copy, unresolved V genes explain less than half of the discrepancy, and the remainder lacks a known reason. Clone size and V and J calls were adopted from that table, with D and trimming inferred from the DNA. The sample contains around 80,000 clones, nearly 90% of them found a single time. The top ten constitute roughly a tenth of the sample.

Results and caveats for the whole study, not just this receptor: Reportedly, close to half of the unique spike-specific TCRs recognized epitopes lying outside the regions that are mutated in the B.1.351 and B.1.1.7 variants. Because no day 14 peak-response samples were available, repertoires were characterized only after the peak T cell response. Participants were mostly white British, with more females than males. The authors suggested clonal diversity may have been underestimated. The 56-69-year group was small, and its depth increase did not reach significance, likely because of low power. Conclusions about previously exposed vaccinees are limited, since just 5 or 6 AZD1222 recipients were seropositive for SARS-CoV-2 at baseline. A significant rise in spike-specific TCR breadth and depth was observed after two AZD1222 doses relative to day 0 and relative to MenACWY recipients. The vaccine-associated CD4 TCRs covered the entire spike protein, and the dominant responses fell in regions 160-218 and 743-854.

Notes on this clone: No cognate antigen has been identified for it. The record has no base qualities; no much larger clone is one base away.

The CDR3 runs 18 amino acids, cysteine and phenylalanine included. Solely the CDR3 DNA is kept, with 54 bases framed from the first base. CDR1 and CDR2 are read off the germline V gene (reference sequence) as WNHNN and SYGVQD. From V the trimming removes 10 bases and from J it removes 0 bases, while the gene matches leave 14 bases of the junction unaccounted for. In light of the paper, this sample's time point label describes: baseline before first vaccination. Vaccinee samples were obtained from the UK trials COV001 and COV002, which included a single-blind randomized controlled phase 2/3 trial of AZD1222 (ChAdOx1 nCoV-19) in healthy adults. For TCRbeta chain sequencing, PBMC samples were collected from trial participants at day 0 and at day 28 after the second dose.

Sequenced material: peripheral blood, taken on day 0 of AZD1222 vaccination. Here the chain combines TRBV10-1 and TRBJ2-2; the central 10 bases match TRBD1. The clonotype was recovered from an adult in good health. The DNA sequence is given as TGCGCCAACCAAGGAACCGGGACAGGGGCCTCGAACACCGGGGAGCTGTTTTTT. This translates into CANQGTGTGASNTGELFF.